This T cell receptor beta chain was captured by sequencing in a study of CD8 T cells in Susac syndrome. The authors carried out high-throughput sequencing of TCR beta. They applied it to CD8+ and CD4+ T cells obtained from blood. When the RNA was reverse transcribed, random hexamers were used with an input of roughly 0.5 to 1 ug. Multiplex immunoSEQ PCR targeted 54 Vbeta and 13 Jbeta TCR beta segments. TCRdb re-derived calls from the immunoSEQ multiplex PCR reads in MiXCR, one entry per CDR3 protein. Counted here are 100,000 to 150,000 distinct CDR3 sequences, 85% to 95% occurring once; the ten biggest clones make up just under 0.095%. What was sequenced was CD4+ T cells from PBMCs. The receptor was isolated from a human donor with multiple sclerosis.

This CDR3 reads CASSPERGKETQYF. Written as DNA, the CDR3 is TGTGCCAGCTCACCCGAGAGGGGCAAAGAGACCCAGTACTTC. V gene TRBV18 combines with J gene TRBJ2-5, with D possibly being TRBD1 or TRBD2 (5 bases each). The CDR3 has 14 residues. Trimming shortened V by 3 bases and J by 3 bases, and 11 bases separated the two germline ends. The germline V gene has CDR1 KGHSH and CDR2 LQKENI.